This is a list of T cell receptor beta chains from one sample in a study of cytomegalovirus exposure and HLA in healthy donors. Libraries were prepared by immunoSEQ multiplex PCR; TCRdb keeps only in-frame clonotypes and omits some of them. The top ten clones hold 1.6% of a sample with roughly 150,000 clones, around 78% of them seen once. Sequencing was carried out using PBMCs. The receptors were sampled from a woman aged 18-29 years in good health and CMV-seronegative. Each CDR3 is given with its conserved first and last residue. Each record gives: V gene, D gene, clone size, J gene, CDR3 protein, CDR3 DNA. The D gene is left open where the match is weak. Expanded clones get a size class; other rows say once, few or many, or leave the size out.

v_gene: TRBV11-2
d_gene: TRBD1
abundance: NA
j_gene: TRBJ2-2
CDR3aa: CASSYLDRHGELFF
CDR3nt: TGTGCCAGCAGCTATCTGGACAGGCACGGGGAGCTGTTTTTT

v_gene: TRBV7-2
d_gene: TRBD2
abundance: NA
j_gene: TRBJ2-1
CDR3aa: CASSIRLAGGPSYNEQFF
CDR3nt: TGTGCCAGCAGCATACGACTAGCGGGAGGGCCCTCCTACAATGAGCAGTTCTTC

v_gene: TRBV27
d_gene: TRBD2
abundance: NA
j_gene: TRBJ2-5
CDR3aa: CASSRLAGGAETQYF
CDR3nt: TGTGCCAGCAGTAGACTAGCGGGGGGCGCTGAGACCCAGTACTTC

v_gene: TRBV28
d_gene: TRBD1
abundance: NA
j_gene: TRBJ2-1
CDR3aa: CASREGQGPWNEQFF
CDR3nt: TGTGCCAGCAGAGAGGGACAGGGGCCATGGAATGAGCAGTTCTTC

v_gene: TRBV6-6
d_gene: TRBD1
abundance: NA
j_gene: TRBJ1-5
CDR3aa: CASSWGTGGNQPQHF
CDR3nt: TGTGCCAGCAGTTGGGGGACAGGGGGCAATCAGCCCCAGCATTTT

v_gene: TRBV28
d_gene: TRBD1
abundance: few
j_gene: TRBJ1-1
CDR3aa: CASSLLLPGTGPSNTEAFF
CDR3nt: TGTGCCAGCAGTTTACTCTTACCCGGGACAGGGCCTTCGAACACTGAAGCTTTCTTT

v_gene: TRBV5-6
d_gene: TRBD2
abundance: once
j_gene: TRBJ2-5
CDR3aa: CASSQGTVAGGPAETQYF
CDR3nt: TGTGCCAGCAGCCAGGGGACAGTAGCGGGAGGGCCGGCGGAGACCCAGTACTTC

v_gene: TRBV5-1
d_gene: NA
abundance: NA
j_gene: TRBJ2-1
CDR3aa: CASSLIGDYEQFF
CDR3nt: TGCGCCAGCAGCTTGATCGGGGATTATGAGCAGTTCTTC

v_gene: TRBV9
d_gene: TRBD1
abundance: few
j_gene: TRBJ1-2
CDR3aa: CASSAQGDYGYTF
CDR3nt: TGTGCCAGCAGCGCGCAGGGGGACTATGGCTACACCTTC

v_gene: TRBV4-1
d_gene: NA
abundance: NA
j_gene: TRBJ2-1
CDR3aa: CASSQVAGNEQFF
CDR3nt: TGCGCCAGCAGCCAAGTAGCCGGCAATGAGCAGTTCTTC

v_gene: TRBV15
d_gene: NA
abundance: NA
j_gene: TRBJ2-4
CDR3aa: CATSRDRVNIQYF
CDR3nt: TGTGCCACCAGCAGAGACAGGGTAAACATTCAGTACTTC

v_gene: TRBV2
d_gene: TRBD2
abundance: NA
j_gene: TRBJ2-3
CDR3aa: CASSEQIWTSGGDTQYF
CDR3nt: TGTGCCAGCAGTGAACAAATTTGGACTAGCGGGGGTGATACGCAGTATTTT

v_gene: TRBV19
d_gene: NA
abundance: once
j_gene: TRBJ1-1
CDR3aa: CASSIEGAAAFF
CDR3nt: TGTGCCAGTAGTATAGAGGGGGCTGCAGCTTTCTTT

v_gene: TRBV5-5
d_gene: NA
abundance: NA
j_gene: TRBJ1-5
CDR3aa: CASSLDRGWQPQHF
CDR3nt: TGTGCCAGCAGCTTGGATAGGGGGTGGCAGCCCCAGCATTTT

v_gene: TRBV19
d_gene: NA
abundance: NA
j_gene: TRBJ1-4
CDR3aa: CASSARTASDNEKLFF
CDR3nt: TGTGCCAGTAGTGCCCGGACAGCATCAGATAATGAAAAACTGTTTTTT

v_gene: TRBV6-5
d_gene: NA
abundance: NA
j_gene: TRBJ2-2
CDR3aa: CASSYWGLGELFF
CDR3nt: TGTGCCAGCAGTTACTGGGGCCTCGGGGAGCTGTTTTTT

v_gene: TRBV7-7
d_gene: NA
abundance: once
j_gene: TRBJ1-3
CDR3aa: CASSPLAGGGSGNTIYF
CDR3nt: TGTGCCAGCAGCCCTTTGGCCGGCGGAGGCTCTGGAAACACCATATATTTT

v_gene: TRBV29-1
d_gene: NA
abundance: NA
j_gene: TRBJ1-2
CDR3aa: CSVQGGGQLGYNYGYTF
CDR3nt: TGCAGCGTACAAGGGGGGGGGCAGCTTGGATATAACTATGGCTACACCTTC

v_gene: TRBV6-5
d_gene: TRBD1
abundance: once
j_gene: TRBJ1-2
CDR3aa: CASSTTGVPGYTF
CDR3nt: TGTGCCAGCAGTACGACAGGGGTACCCGGCTACACCTTC

v_gene: TRBV10-2
d_gene: NA
abundance: few
j_gene: TRBJ1-1
CDR3aa: CASSPTGENTEAFF
CDR3nt: TGCGCCAGCAGCCCGACAGGTGAGAACACTGAAGCTTTCTTT

v_gene: TRBV9
d_gene: NA
abundance: NA
j_gene: TRBJ2-2
CDR3aa: CASSVQSRGSGELFF
CDR3nt: TGTGCCAGCAGCGTACAGTCCAGGGGATCCGGGGAGCTGTTTTTT

v_gene: TRBV5-1
d_gene: NA
abundance: NA
j_gene: TRBJ1-3
CDR3aa: CASSLVGGLRNTIYF
CDR3nt: TGCGCCAGCAGCTTGGTGGGGGGTTTGAGAAACACCATATATTTT

v_gene: TRBV4-3
d_gene: TRBD1
abundance: NA
j_gene: TRBJ2-7
CDR3aa: CASSLGQGKHEQYF
CDR3nt: TGCGCCAGCAGCTTGGGACAGGGGAAGCACGAGCAGTACTTC

v_gene: TRBV18
d_gene: TRBD2
abundance: few
j_gene: TRBJ2-5
CDR3aa: CATGTTVSETQYF
CDR3nt: TGTGCCACCGGGACTACCGTTAGCGAGACCCAGTACTTC

v_gene: TRBV2
d_gene: NA
abundance: NA
j_gene: TRBJ1-2
CDR3aa: CASSGQGSVYGYTF
CDR3nt: TGTGCCAGCAGTGGTCAAGGGAGCGTCTATGGCTACACCTTC

v_gene: TRBV28
d_gene: NA
abundance: NA
j_gene: TRBJ2-7
CDR3aa: CASSTPALVGDKGYEQYF
CDR3nt: TGTGCCAGCAGCACTCCCGCTCTGGTAGGGGATAAGGGTTACGAGCAGTACTTC

v_gene: TRBV7-2
d_gene: NA
abundance: few
j_gene: TRBJ2-5
CDR3aa: CASSSAGETQYF
CDR3nt: TGTGCCAGCAGCTCGGCGGGAGAGACCCAGTACTTC

v_gene: TRBV7-9
d_gene: NA
abundance: NA
j_gene: TRBJ1-2
CDR3aa: CASSLDRVGYTF
CDR3nt: TGTGCCAGCAGCTTAGACAGGGTTGGCTACACCTTC

v_gene: TRBV5-1
d_gene: NA
abundance: few
j_gene: TRBJ2-7
CDR3aa: CASSLEQGYEQYF
CDR3nt: TGCGCCAGCAGCTTGGAACAGGGATACGAGCAGTACTTC

v_gene: TRBV6-5
d_gene: NA
abundance: NA
j_gene: TRBJ1-1
CDR3aa: CASSYSSGVVEAFF
CDR3nt: TGTGCCAGCAGTTACTCTAGCGGGGTTGTAGAAGCTTTCTTT

v_gene: TRBV7-2
d_gene: TRBD1
abundance: NA
j_gene: TRBJ2-1
CDR3aa: CASSPARTGYNEQFF
CDR3nt: TGTGCCAGCAGCCCCGCTCGGACAGGCTACAATGAGCAGTTCTTC

v_gene: TRBV7-9
d_gene: TRBD1
abundance: few
j_gene: TRBJ2-5
CDR3aa: CASSWDRGLETQYF
CDR3nt: TGTGCCAGCAGCTGGGACAGGGGGCTGGAGACCCAGTACTTC

v_gene: TRBV5-4
d_gene: NA
abundance: once
j_gene: TRBJ2-1
CDR3aa: CASSGGGRSYNEQFF
CDR3nt: TGTGCCAGCAGCGGGGGGGGCCGGTCCTACAATGAGCAGTTCTTC